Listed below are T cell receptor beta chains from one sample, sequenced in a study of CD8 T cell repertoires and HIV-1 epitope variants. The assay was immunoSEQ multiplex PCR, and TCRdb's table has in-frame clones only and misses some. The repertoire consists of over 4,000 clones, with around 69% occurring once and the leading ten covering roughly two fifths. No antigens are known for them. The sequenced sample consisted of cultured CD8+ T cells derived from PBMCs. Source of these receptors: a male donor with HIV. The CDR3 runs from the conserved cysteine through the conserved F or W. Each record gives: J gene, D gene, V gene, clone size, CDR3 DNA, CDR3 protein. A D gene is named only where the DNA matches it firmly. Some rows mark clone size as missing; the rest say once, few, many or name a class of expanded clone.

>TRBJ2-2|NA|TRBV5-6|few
TGTGCCAGCAGCTTGGTGGGCGGGGAGCTGTTTTTT
CASSLVGGELFF
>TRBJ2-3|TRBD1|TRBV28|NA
TGTGCCAGCAGTATGACAGGGACCACAGATACGCAGTATTTT
CASSMTGTTDTQYF
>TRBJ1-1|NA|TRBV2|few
TGTGCCAGCATGGGGGCCAGGAGGACTGAAGCTTTCTTT
CASMGARRTEAFF
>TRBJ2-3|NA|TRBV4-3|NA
TGCGCCAGCAGCCAAGAAGTAAACAGACCAGATACGCAGTATTTT
CASSQEVNRPDTQYF
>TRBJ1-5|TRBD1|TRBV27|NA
TGTGCCAGCAGTCCTGGACAGGTCAATCAGCCCCAGCATTTT
CASSPGQVNQPQHF
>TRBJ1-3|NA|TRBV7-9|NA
TGTGCCAGCAGCTACGGACTTTCGGGCTCTGGAAACACCATATATTTT
CASSYGLSGSGNTIYF
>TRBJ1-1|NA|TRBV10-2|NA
TGCGCCAGCAGTGAGACTTCAGGGAATACTGAAGCTTTCTTT
CASSETSGNTEAFF
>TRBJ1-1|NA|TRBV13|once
TGTGCCAGCAGCTTAGAAGGGAGCACTGAAGCTTTCTTT
CASSLEGSTEAFF
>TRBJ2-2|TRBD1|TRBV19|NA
TGTGCCAGTAGTATAGATGGACAGGGCTCCGGGGAGCTGTTTTTT
CASSIDGQGSGELFF
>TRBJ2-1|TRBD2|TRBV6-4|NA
TGTGCCAGCAGTGAAGCGGGGGGGCCCAATGAGCAGTTCTTC
CASSEAGGPNEQFF
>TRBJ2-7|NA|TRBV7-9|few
TGTGCCAGCAGCTTTCAACACGGAGATTTACAGTACTTC
CASSFQHGDLQYF
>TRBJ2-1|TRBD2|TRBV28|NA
TGTGCCAGCAGTTTCCCTAGGATGGGAGGGCCGATTGAGCAGTTCTTC
CASSFPRMGGPIEQFF
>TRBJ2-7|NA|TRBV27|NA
TGTGCCAGTTCAGATGTCTCGGCCTACGAGCAGTACTTC
CASSDVSAYEQYF
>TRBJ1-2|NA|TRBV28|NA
TGTGCCAGCAGTTTGGTACTCCTGCGAGGCTACACCTTC
CASSLVLLRGYTF
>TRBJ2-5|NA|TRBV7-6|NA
TGTGCCAGCAGCCTCGGCGGGGTGGAAGAGACCCAGTACTTC
CASSLGGVEETQYF
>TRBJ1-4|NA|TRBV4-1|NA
TGCGCCAGCAGCCAAGGGGACCTGGGAAAACTGTTTTTT
CASSQGDLGKLFF
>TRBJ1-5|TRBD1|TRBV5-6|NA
TGTGCCAGCAGCGTGGGGACAGAATATCAGCCCCAGCATTTT
CASSVGTEYQPQHF
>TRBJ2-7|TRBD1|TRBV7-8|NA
TGTGCCAGCAGCTTAGCCGGCACAGGGGGCAGCGACGAGCAGTACTTC
CASSLAGTGGSDEQYF
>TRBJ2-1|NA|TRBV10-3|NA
TGTGCCATCAGTGAGTCGATGGCGGGCTCCTACAATGAGCAGTTCTTC
CAISESMAGSYNEQFF
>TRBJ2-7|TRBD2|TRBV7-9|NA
TGTGCCAGCAGCGACGGACTAGCGGGGACCTACGAGCAGTACTTC
CASSDGLAGTYEQYF
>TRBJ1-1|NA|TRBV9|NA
TGTGCCAGCAGCCGGTTTTCCGGGAACACTGAAGCTTTCTTT
CASSRFSGNTEAFF
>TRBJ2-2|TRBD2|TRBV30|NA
TGTGCCTGGAGCCACAGGACTAGCGAAGGCGGGGAGCTGTTTTTT
CAWSHRTSEGGELFF
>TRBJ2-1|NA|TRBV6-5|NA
TGTGCCAGCAGTTACTCGTATACGGGGATGAATGAGCAGTTCTTC
CASSYSYTGMNEQFF
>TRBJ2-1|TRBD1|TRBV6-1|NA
TGTGCCAGCAGGGACAGGGGCTCCTACAATGAGCAGTTCTTC
CASRDRGSYNEQFF
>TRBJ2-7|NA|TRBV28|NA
TGTGCCAGCAGTTTACAAGGATCCCGAGCCTACGAGCAGTACTTC
CASSLQGSRAYEQYF
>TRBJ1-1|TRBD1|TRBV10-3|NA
TGTGCCATCAGTAGAACAGGGGGCAACACTGAAGCTTTCTTT
CAISRTGGNTEAFF
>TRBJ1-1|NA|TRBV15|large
TGTGCCACCAGCAGAGATAGGGCGCCAAACACTGAAGCTTTCTTT
CATSRDRAPNTEAFF
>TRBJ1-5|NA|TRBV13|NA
TGTGCCAGCAGCTTAGGGGCGGCCGGTCGCAATCAGCCCCAGCATTTT
CASSLGAAGRNQPQHF
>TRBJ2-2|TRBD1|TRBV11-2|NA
TGTGCCAGCAGCCCCGGACAGGCTTCGAACACCGGGGAGCTGTTTTTT
CASSPGQASNTGELFF
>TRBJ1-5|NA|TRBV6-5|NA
TGTGCCAGCAGCGTAGACACCGACAACTATCAGCCCCAGCATTTT
CASSVDTDNYQPQHF